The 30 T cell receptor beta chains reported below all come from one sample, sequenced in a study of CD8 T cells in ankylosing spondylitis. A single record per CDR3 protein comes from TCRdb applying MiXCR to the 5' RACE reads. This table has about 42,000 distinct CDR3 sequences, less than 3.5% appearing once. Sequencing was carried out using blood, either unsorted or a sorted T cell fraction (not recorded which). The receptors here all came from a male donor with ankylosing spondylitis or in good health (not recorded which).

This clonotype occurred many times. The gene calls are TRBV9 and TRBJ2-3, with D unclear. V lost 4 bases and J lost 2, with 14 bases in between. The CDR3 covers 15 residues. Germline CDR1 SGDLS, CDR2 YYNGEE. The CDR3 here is CASSITPTPTDTQYF. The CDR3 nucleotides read TGTGCCAGCAGCATTACTCCCACCCCCACAGATACGCAGTATTTT.

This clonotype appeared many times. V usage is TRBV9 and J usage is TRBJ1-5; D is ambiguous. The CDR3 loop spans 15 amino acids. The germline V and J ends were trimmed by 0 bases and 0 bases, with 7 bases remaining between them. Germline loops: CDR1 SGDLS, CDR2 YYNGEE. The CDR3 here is CASSVGSDSNQPQHF. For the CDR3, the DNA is TGTGCCAGCAGCGTAGGGTCGGATAGCAATCAGCCCCAGCATTTT. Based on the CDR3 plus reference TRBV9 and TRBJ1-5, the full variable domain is DSGVTQTPKHLITATGQRVTLRCSPRSGDLSVYWYQQSLDQGLQFLIQYYNGEERAKGNILERFSAQQFPDLHSELNLSSLELGDSALYFCASSVGSDSNQPQHFGDGTRLSIL.

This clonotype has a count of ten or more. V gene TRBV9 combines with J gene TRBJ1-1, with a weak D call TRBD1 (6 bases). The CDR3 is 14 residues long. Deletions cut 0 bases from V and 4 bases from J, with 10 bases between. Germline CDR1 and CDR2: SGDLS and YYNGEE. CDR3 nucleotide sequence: TGTGCCAGCAGCGTAGAGCAGGGGAGCACTGAAGCTTTCTTT. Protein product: CASSVEQGSTEAFF.

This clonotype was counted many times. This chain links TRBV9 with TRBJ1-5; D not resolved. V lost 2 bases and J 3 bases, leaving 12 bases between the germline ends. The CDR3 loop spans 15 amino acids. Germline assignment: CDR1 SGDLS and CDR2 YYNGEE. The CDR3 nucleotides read TGTGCCAGCAGCGTGAGCGGACGGCCCAATCAGCCCCAGCATTTT. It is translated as CASSVSGRPNQPQHF.

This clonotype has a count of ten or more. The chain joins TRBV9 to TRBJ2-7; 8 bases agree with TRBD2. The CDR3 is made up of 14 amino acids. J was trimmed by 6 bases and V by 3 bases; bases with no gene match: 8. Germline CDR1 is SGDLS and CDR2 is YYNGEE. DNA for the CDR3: TGTGCCAGCAGCGGGCCGGGACTAGGTATCGAGCAGTACTTC. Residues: CASSGPGLGIEQYF.

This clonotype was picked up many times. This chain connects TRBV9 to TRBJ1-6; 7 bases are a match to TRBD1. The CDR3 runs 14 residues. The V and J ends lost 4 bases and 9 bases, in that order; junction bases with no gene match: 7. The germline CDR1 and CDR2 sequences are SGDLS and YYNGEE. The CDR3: CASSKTGSGSPLHF. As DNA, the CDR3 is TGTGCCAGCAGCAAGACAGGGTCGGGTTCACCCCTCCACTTT.

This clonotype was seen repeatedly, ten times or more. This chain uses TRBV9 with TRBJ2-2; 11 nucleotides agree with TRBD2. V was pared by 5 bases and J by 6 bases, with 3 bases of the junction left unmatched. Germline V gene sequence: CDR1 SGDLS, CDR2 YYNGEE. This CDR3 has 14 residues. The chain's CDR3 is CASRTSGTAGELFF. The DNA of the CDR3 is TGTGCCAGCAGGACTAGCGGGACGGCCGGGGAGCTGTTTTTT. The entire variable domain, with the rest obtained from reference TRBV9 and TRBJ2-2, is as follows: DSGVTQTPKHLITATGQRVTLRCSPRSGDLSVYWYQQSLDQGLQFLIQYYNGEERAKGNILERFSAQQFPDLHSELNLSSLELGDSALYFCASRTSGTAGELFFGEGSRLTVL.

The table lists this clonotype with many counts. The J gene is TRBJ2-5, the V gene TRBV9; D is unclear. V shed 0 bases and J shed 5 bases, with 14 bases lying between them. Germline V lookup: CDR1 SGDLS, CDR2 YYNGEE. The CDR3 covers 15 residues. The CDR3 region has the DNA TGTGCCAGCAGCGTAGAATGGGTCCCCGTGGAGACCCAGTACTTC. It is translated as CASSVEWVPVETQYF.

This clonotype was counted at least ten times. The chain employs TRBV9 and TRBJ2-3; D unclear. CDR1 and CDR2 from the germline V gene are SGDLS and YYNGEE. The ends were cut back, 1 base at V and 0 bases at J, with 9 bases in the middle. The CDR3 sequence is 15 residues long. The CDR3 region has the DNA TGTGCCAGCAGCGTAAGTGGTGGTAGCACAGATACGCAGTATTTT. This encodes CASSVSGGSTDTQYF. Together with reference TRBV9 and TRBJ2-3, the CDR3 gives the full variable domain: DSGVTQTPKHLITATGQRVTLRCSPRSGDLSVYWYQQSLDQGLQFLIQYYNGEERAKGNILERFSAQQFPDLHSELNLSSLELGDSALYFCASSVSGGSTDTQYFGPGTRLTVL.

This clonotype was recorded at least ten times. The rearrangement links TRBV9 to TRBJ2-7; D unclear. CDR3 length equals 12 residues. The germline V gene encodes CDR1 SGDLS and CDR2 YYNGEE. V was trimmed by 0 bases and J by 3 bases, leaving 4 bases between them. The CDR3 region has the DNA TGTGCCAGCAGCGTAGTGGACTACGAGCAGTACTTC. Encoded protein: CASSVVDYEQYF.

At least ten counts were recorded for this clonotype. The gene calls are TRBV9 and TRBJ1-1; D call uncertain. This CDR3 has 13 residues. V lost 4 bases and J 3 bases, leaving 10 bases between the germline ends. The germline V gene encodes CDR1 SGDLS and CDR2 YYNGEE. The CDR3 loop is CASSPGSHTEAFF. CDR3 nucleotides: TGTGCCAGCAGCCCCGGGTCGCACACTGAAGCTTTCTTT.

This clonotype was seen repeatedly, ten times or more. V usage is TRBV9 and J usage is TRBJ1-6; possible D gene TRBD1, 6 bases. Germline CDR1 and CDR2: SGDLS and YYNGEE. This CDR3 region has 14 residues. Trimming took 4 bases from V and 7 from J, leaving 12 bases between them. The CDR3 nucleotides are TGTGCCAGCAGCACACGGACAGCCAATTCACCCCTCCACTTT. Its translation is CASSTRTANSPLHF. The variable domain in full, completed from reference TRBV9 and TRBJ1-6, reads DSGVTQTPKHLITATGQRVTLRCSPRSGDLSVYWYQQSLDQGLQFLIQYYNGEERAKGNILERFSAQQFPDLHSELNLSSLELGDSALYFCASSTRTANSPLHFGNGTRLTVT.

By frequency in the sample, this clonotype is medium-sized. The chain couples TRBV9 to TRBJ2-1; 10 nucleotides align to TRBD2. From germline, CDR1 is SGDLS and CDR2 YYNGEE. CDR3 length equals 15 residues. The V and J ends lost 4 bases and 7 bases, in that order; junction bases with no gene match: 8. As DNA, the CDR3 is TGTGCCAGCAGCTTCCGGACTAGCGGTGGGAATGAGCAGTTCTTC. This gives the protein CASSFRTSGGNEQFF.

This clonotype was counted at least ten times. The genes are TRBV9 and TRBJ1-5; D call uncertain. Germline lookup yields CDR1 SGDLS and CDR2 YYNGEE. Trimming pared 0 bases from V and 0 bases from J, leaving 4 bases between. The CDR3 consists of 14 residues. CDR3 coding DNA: TGTGCCAGCAGCGTAGGGCCTAGCAATCAGCCCCAGCATTTT. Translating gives CASSVGPSNQPQHF.

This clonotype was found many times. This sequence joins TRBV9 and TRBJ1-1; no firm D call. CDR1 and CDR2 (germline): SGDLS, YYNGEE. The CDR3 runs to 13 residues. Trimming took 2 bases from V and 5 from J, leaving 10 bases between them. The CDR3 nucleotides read TGTGCCAGCAGCGTCGGGGTGGGGACTGAAGCTTTCTTT. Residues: CASSVGVGTEAFF.

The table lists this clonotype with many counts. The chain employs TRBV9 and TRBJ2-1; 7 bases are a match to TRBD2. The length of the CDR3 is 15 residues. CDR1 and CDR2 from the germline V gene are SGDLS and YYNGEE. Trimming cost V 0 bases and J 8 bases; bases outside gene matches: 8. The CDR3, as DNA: TGTGCCAGCAGCGTAGCTGGGAGGGTGAACGATGAGCAGTTCTTC. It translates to CASSVAGRVNDEQFF.

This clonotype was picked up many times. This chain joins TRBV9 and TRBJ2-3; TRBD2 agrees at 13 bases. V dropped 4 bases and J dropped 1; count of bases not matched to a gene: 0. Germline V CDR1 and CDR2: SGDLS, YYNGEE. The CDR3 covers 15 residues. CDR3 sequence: CASSTSGRGTDTQYF. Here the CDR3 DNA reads TGTGCCAGCAGCACTAGCGGGAGGGGCACAGATACGCAGTATTTT.

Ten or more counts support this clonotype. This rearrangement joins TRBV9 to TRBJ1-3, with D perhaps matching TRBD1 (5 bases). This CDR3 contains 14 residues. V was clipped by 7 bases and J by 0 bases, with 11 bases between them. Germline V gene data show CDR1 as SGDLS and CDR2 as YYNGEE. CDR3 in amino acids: CASGQTDSGNTIYF. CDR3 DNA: TGTGCCAGCGGGCAGACAGACTCTGGAAACACCATATATTTT. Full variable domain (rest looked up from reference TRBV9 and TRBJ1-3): DSGVTQTPKHLITATGQRVTLRCSPRSGDLSVYWYQQSLDQGLQFLIQYYNGEERAKGNILERFSAQQFPDLHSELNLSSLELGDSALYFCASGQTDSGNTIYFGEGSWLTVV.

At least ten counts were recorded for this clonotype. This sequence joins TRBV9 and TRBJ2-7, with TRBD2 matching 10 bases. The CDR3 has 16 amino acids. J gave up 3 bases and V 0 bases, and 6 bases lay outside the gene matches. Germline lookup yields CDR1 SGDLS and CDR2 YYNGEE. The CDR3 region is CASSVGTSGSHYEQYF. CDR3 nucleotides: TGTGCCAGCAGCGTAGGGACTAGCGGATCCCACTACGAGCAGTACTTC.

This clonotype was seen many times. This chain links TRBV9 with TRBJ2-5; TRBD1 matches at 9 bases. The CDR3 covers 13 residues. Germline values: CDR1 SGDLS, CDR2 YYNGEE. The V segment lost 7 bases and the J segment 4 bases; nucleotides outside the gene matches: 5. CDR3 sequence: CASSRQGGETQYF. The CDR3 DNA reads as TGTGCCAGCTCACGACAGGGGGGAGAGACCCAGTACTTC.

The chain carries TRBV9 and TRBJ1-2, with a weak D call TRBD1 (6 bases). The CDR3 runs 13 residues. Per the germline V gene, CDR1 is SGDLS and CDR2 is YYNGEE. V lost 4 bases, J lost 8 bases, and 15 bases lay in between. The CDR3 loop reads CASSTTGIEGYTF. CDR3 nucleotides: TGTGCCAGCAGCACCACAGGGATCGAGGGCTACACCTTC.

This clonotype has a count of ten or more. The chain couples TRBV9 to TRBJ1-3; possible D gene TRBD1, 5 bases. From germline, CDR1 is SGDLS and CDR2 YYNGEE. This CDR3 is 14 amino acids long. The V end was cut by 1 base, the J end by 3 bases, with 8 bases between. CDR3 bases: TGTGCCAGCAGCGTACCAGGGAGTGGAAACACCATATATTTT. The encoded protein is CASSVPGSGNTIYF.

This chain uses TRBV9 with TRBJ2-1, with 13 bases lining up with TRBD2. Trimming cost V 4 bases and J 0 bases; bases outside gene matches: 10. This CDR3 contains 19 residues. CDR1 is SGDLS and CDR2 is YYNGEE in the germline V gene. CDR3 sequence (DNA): TGTGCCAGCAGCCCGAGGGGGACTAGCGGGACCCCCTCCTACAATGAGCAGTTCTTC. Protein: CASSPRGTSGTPSYNEQFF.

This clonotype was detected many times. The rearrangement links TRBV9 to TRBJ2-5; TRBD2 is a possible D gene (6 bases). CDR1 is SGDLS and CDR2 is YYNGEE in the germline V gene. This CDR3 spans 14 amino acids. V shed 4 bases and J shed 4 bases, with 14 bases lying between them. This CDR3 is CASSPRGGRETQYF. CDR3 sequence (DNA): TGTGCCAGCAGCCCCCGCGGAGGGAGAGAGACCCAGTACTTC.

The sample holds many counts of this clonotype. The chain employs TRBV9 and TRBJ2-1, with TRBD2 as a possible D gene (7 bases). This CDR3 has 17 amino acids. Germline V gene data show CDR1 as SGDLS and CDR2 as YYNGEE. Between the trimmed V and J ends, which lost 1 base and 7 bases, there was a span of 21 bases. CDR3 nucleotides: TGTGCCAGCAGCGTAACCCTAAGGGGGGAGGGCCGAAATGAGCAGTTCTTC. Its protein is CASSVTLRGEGRNEQFF.

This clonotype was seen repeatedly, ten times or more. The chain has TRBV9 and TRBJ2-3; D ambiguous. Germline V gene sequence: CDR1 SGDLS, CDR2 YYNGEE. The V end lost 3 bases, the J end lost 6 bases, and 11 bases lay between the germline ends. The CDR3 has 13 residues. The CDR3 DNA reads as TGTGCCAGCAGCGGGCAGGCTTTGGATACGCAGTATTTT. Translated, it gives CASSGQALDTQYF.

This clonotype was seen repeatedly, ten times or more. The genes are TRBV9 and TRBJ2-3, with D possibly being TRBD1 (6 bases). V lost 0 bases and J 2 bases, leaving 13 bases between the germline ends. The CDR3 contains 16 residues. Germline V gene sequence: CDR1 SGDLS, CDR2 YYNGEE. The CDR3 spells CASSVGVGGYTDTQYF. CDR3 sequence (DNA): TGTGCCAGCAGCGTAGGGGTAGGGGGTTACACAGATACGCAGTATTTT. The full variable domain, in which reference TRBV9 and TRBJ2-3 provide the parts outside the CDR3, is DSGVTQTPKHLITATGQRVTLRCSPRSGDLSVYWYQQSLDQGLQFLIQYYNGEERAKGNILERFSAQQFPDLHSELNLSSLELGDSALYFCASSVGVGGYTDTQYFGPGTRLTVL.

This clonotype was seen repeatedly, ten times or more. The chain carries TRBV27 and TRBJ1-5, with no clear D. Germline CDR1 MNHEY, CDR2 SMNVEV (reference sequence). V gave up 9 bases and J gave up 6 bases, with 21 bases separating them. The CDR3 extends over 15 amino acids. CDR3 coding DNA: TGTGCCAGTCCCCGCGTGAGGCGGGGAGGTCAGCCCCAGCATTTT. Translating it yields CASPRVRRGGQPQHF.

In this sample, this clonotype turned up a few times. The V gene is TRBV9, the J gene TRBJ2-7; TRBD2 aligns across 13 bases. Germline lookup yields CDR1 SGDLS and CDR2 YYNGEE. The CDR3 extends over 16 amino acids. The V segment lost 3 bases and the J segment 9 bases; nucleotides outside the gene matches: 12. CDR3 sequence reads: CASSAAPGTSGMAQYF. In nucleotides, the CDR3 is TGTGCCAGCAGCGCCGCCCCCGGGACTAGCGGGATGGCGCAGTACTTC.

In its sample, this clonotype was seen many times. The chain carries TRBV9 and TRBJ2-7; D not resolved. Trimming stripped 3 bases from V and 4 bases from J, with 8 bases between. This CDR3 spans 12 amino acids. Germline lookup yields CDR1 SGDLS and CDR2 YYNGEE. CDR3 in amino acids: CASSGDTYEQYF. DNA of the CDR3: TGTGCCAGCAGCGGTGACACGTACGAGCAGTACTTC.